The T cell receptor beta chain described here comes from a study of Ad26.COV2.S vaccination and SARS-CoV-2 variants. Study-level background: Into the muscle, Ad26.COV2.S was dosed once or twice, 56 days apart.

To note about this clone: Its cognate antigen is unknown.

General study findings and limits: Vaccinees showed greater spike-specific TCR breadth than placebo recipients. The TCR breadth and depth analyses may have understated or missed part of the total T cell responses.

Treatment of the sample: roughly 19 received Ad26.COV2.S at low or high dose, single or two shots; 5 received placebo; per-sample allocation not given. Specimen acquisition occurred on day 63 following the initial vaccine or placebo injection. The donor was a Boston adult aged 18-55 years. The data were produced by immunoSEQ multiplex PCR, yet TCRdb's version contains in-frame clones alone and is incomplete. The table includes roughly 300,000 clones, roughly 90% detected once. The CDR3 runs 16 residues. Looked up from germline, CDR1 is SGHVS and CDR2 is FNYEAQ. The trim removed 5 bases at V and 7 bases at J, leaving 12 bases unmatched.

The J gene is TRBJ2-1, the V gene TRBV7-6; 9 bases line up with TRBD2. The TCR comes from a person between 18 and 59 years old who received the Ad26.COV2.S COVID-19 vaccine or a placebo. The input for sequencing was peripheral blood, taken in a trial of Ad26.COV2.S vaccine versus placebo. The CDR3 DNA sequence: TGTGCCAGCAGCCCAAAGGGGACTAGCCTTGAGAATGAGCAGTTCTTC. Protein sequence: CASSPKGTSLENEQFF.